What follows is one TCR beta chain and its context. What antigen it recognizes has not been identified. Qualities for individual bases were not recorded, and no much larger clone is one base off. The collaborating institutions used their own protocols to collect whole blood in K2EDTA tubes. For TCRbeta analysis, collaborator samples were shipped as frozen whole blood, as isolated PBMCs, or as DNA extracted from either sample type. This sample was taken from a study of blood T cell repertoires in COVID-19 (dated by TCRdb to the early 2020s). The study in broad terms: Collaborator samples came from the United States, Italy and Spain and covered acute and convalescent phases of COVID-19. The material from the prospective study consisted of cDNA or gDNA derived from T cells, B-cell-depleted T cells, or PBMCs. Deeply sampled blood TCRbeta repertoires from subjects exposed to, actively infected with, or recovered from COVID-19 were included in the dataset. A freely available public database, intended as a resource for researchers studying the immune response to SARS-CoV-2, is where the repertoires were released. Samples came from the ongoing ImmuneRACE study (first 160 participants) plus 1,254 subjects from 6 global collaborators. Nearly every sample came with metadata listing a de-identified subject ID, COVID-19 status, age in years and sex. HLA class I and class II types, where available, came from metadata supplied by the sample provider rather than from assay-based typing. Overall study results and their limits: Clinical and demographic metadata were provided uncurated, with the amount varying by source and participant.

TCRbeta CDR3 regions were amplified from genomic DNA by means of the immunoSEQ Assay, a bias-controlled multiplex PCR. In the source study's methods: The number of nucleated cells in each sample was estimated by amplification of reference gene primers within the assay. To quantify the absolute abundance of each unique TCRbeta CDR3 rearrangement, sequence reads were collapsed and filtered. For each sample, productive Simpson clonality was calculated as the square root of Simpson's diversity index across productive rearrangements. What TCRdb holds here is the immuneACCESS table cut down to in-frame rearrangements. Part of the clones is not present; checked against another copy, under half of the missing clones reflect an unresolved V gene, and the others are unexplained. V, J and clone size derive from that table, while D and trimming were established from the DNA sequence. The sample contains more than 95,000 clones, roughly 90% of them found a single time. The biggest ten clones account for 6.5% to 9% of the sample.

This clonotype was obtained from a man between 45 and 60 years old with acute or convalescent COVID-19. The sample consisted of peripheral blood.

Read as DNA, the sequence is TGTGCCAGCCGGTTGTCCGCGAGTACGCAGTATTTT. Its product reads: CASRLSASTQYF. The chain joins TRBV2 to TRBJ2-3, with the D segment identity uncertain. Including the terminal cysteine and phenylalanine, the CDR3 comprises 12 residues. Only the CDR3 DNA stays, 36 bases, in frame from base 1. V is reduced by 8 bases and J by 8 bases, leaving a spacing of 14 bases between them. Looking up the germline V gene yields CDR1 SNHLY and CDR2 FYNNEI.